This entry lists 28 T cell receptor beta chains sequenced from one sample in a study of PD-1 blockade in mismatch repair-deficient tumors. The assay was immunoSEQ multiplex PCR, and TCRdb's table has in-frame clones only and misses some. This sample has approximately 100,000 clones; 70% to 85% occur once, and the top ten carry approximately 6.8%. The sample consisted of peripheral blood, taken about eight months after starting pembrolizumab. Receptor source: an adult with mismatch repair-deficient cancer.

The rearrangement uses TRBV6-5 and TRBJ1-5; possible D gene TRBD1, 6 bases. The ends were cut back, 6 bases at V and 6 bases at J, with 18 bases in the middle. This CDR3 spans 15 amino acids. Germline CDR1 is MNHEY and CDR2 is SVGAGI. CDR3 amino acids: CASSKGRGEGQPQHF. CDR3 DNA sequence: TGTGCCAGCAGCAAAGGAAGGGGGGAAGGTCAGCCCCAGCATTTT.

The J gene is TRBJ2-2, the V gene TRBV5-4; D is undetermined. CDR1 SGHNT and CDR2 YYREEE come from the germline V gene (reference sequence). V shed 4 bases and J shed 2 bases, with 15 bases lying between them. This CDR3 has 16 amino acids. CDR3 sequence (DNA): TGTGCCAGCAGCCTCATTGAAGGGATTAACACCGGGGAGCTGTTTTTT. This encodes CASSLIEGINTGELFF. Based on the CDR3 plus reference TRBV5-4 and TRBJ2-2, the full variable domain is ETGVTQSPTHLIKTRGQQVTLRCSSQSGHNTVSWYQQALGQGPQFIFQYYREEENGRGNFPPRFSGLQFPNYSSELNVNALELDDSALYLCASSLIEGINTGELFFGEGSRLTVL.

The chain employs TRBV7-6 and TRBJ2-2; 11 nucleotides line up with TRBD1. Germline-derived CDR1 and CDR2 are SGHVS and FNYEAQ. V was pared by 5 bases and J by 6 bases, with 5 bases of the junction left unmatched. The length of the CDR3 is 15 residues. CDR3 region: CASSPDRGPPGELFF. The CDR3 nucleotides are TGTGCCAGCAGCCCGGACAGGGGGCCCCCCGGGGAGCTGTTTTTT.

The chain recombines TRBV9 with TRBJ1-1; TRBD1 might be the D (6 bases). Trimming left V 3 bases short and J 0 bases short, with 12 bases between. Germline V gene sequence: CDR1 SGDLS, CDR2 YYNGEE. The CDR3 runs 15 residues. CDR3 DNA: TGTGCCAGCAGCGAAACAGGGTACCTGAACACTGAAGCTTTCTTT. Its protein is CASSETGYLNTEAFF.

The J gene is TRBJ2-1, the V gene TRBV6-5; D may be TRBD1 (5 bases). Germline V gives CDR1 MNHEY, CDR2 SVGAGI. The CDR3 has 14 amino acids. Trimming removed 7 bases at V and 4 bases at J, with 14 bases between. The CDR3 sequence is CASTPGLLYNEQFF. The CDR3 DNA sequence: TGTGCCAGCACCCCAGGGCTTTTATACAATGAGCAGTTCTTC.

The chain uses TRBV11-3 and TRBJ1-3; D is ambiguous. Germline loops: CDR1 SGHNT, CDR2 YENEEA. CDR3 length equals 14 residues. Trimming removed 4 bases at V and 1 base at J, with 8 bases between. The CDR3 sequence: CASSSMRSGNTIYF. The DNA for the CDR3 is TGTGCCAGCAGCTCGATGCGATCTGGAAACACCATATATTTT.

This chain links TRBV7-9 with TRBJ2-1; TRBD2 matches 8 bases. With V trimmed by 5 bases and J by 6 bases, 9 bases remained unmatched. The germline CDR1 and CDR2 sequences are SEHNR and FQNEAQ (reference sequence). This CDR3 comprises 15 residues. The CDR3 nucleotides read TGTGCCAGCAGCCCCGGACTAGCAGTAACCAATGAGCAGTTCTTC. Translated, it gives CASSPGLAVTNEQFF.

The gene calls are TRBV7-3 and TRBJ2-3; D uncertain. CDR3 size: 14 residues. In germline, CDR1 is SGHTA, CDR2 FQGTGA. The V gene lost 2 bases and the J gene lost 2 bases, with 8 bases spanning the gap. The CDR3 nucleotides are TGTGCCAGCAGCTTATACGCGGACACAGATACGCAGTATTTT. It specifies CASSLYADTDTQYF.

The V gene is TRBV9, the J gene TRBJ2-5; 10 bases line up with TRBD2. This CDR3 comprises 15 residues. The germline V gene has CDR1 SGDLS and CDR2 YYNGEE. The V segment lost 2 bases and the J segment 2 bases; nucleotides outside the gene matches: 3. The CDR3 loop reads CASSVSGRPQETQYF. The CDR3 DNA follows: TGTGCCAGCAGCGTTAGCGGGAGGCCTCAAGAGACCCAGTACTTC.

The chain carries TRBV5-6 and TRBJ2-7, with 7 nucleotides matching TRBD2. From germline, CDR1 is SGHDT and CDR2 YYEEEE. With 1 base clipped from V and 5 bases from J, the junction kept 12 bases outside the gene matches. The CDR3 is made up of 16 amino acids. CDR3 sequence (DNA): TGTGCCAGCAGCTTGAAGGCCGCGGGAGCGGTCGACGAGCAGTACTTC. Amino acid sequence: CASSLKAAGAVDEQYF.

The chain links TRBV7-2 to TRBJ2-6; possibly TRBD1 or TRBD2 for D (5 bases each). The CDR3 is 18 residues long. V gave up 3 bases and J gave up 0 bases, with 15 bases separating them. Germline loops: CDR1 SGHTA, CDR2 FQGNSA. CDR3 region: CASSLRGVRSSGANVLTF. The CDR3 coding sequence is TGTGCCAGCAGCTTGAGGGGCGTACGGAGCTCTGGGGCCAACGTCCTGACTTTC. The variable domain in full, completed from reference TRBV7-2 and TRBJ2-6, reads GAGVSQSPSNKVTEKGKDVELRCDPISGHTALYWYRQSLGQGLEFLIYFQGNSAPDKSGLPSDRFSAERTGGSVSTLTIQRTQQEDSAVYLCASSLRGVRSSGANVLTFGAGSRLTVL.

The chain links TRBV7-8 to TRBJ2-1; perhaps TRBD2 as D (6 bases). The germline V gene encodes CDR1 SGHVS and CDR2 FQNEAQ. This CDR3 contains 17 residues. Trimming stripped 5 bases from V and 5 bases from J, with 22 bases between. CDR3 DNA: TGTGCCAGCAGCCCCATACAGCGCGGAGGGCTCAACAATGAGCAGTTCTTC. Protein: CASSPIQRGGLNNEQFF.

There are a few counts of this clone. J is TRBJ1-5 and V is TRBV19, with D unresolved. Germline CDR1 LNHDA, CDR2 SQIVND (reference sequence). The CDR3 consists of 15 residues. The ends were cut back, 4 bases at V and 0 bases at J, with 10 bases in the middle. The CDR3 DNA reads as TGTGCCAGTAGTACGGACGGTTATAGCAATCAGCCCCAGCATTTT. Amino acid sequence: CASSTDGYSNQPQHF.

V usage is TRBV30 and J usage is TRBJ1-2; 8 nucleotides align to TRBD1. The CDR3 loop spans 16 amino acids. V was clipped by 7 bases and J by 0 bases; unmatched bases: 13. Germline-derived CDR1 and CDR2 are GTSNPN and SVGIG (reference sequence). The CDR3 region has the DNA TGTGCCTTGCCCCGGGACAGGATTGGGTCTAACTATGGCTACACCTTC. This sequence encodes CALPRDRIGSNYGYTF.

The genes are TRBV15 and TRBJ2-7, with TRBD2 identical over 10 bases. V gave up 8 bases and J gave up 2 bases; unmatched junction bases: 3. The V gene's germline CDR1 is LNHNV and CDR2 YYDKDF (reference sequence). The length of the CDR3 is 13 residues. CDR3 sequence (DNA): TGTGCCACCCAGCGGGAGGGCCCCTACGAGCAGTACTTC. Translating gives CATQREGPYEQYF.

This rearrangement joins TRBV10-1 to TRBJ1-1; 9 bases are shared with TRBD1. CDR3 length equals 13 residues. Germline loops: CDR1 WNHNN, CDR2 SYGVQD (reference sequence). V shed 7 bases and J 12 bases; nucleotides not matched to a gene: 12. CDR3 sequence (DNA): TGCGCCAGCAATATCCGACAGGGGGATACTACTTTCTTT. Residues: CASNIRQGDTTFF.

The chain employs TRBV15 and TRBJ2-2; 11 bases map to TRBD2. Germline CDR1 reads LNHNV; CDR2 reads YYDKDF (reference sequence). The trim removed 3 bases at V and 6 bases at J, leaving 9 bases unmatched. This CDR3 comprises 17 residues. The CDR3 here is CATSRASGRPHSGELFF. The CDR3 DNA reads as TGTGCCACCAGCAGGGCTAGCGGGAGGCCTCATTCCGGGGAGCTGTTTTTT.

The chain couples TRBV9 to TRBJ2-1; 9 bases map to TRBD1. CDR1 and CDR2 (germline): SGDLS, YYNGEE. The J segment lost 6 bases and the V segment lost 4 bases, leaving 14 bases of the junction unmatched. The CDR3 loop spans 17 amino acids. The chain's CDR3 is CASSIPATGGIGNEQFF. The CDR3 DNA sequence: TGTGCCAGCAGCATCCCGGCGACAGGGGGAATAGGCAATGAGCAGTTCTTC. Variable domain in full (rest from reference TRBV9 and TRBJ2-1): DSGVTQTPKHLITATGQRVTLRCSPRSGDLSVYWYQQSLDQGLQFLIQYYNGEERAKGNILERFSAQQFPDLHSELNLSSLELGDSALYFCASSIPATGGIGNEQFFGPGTRLTVL.

This clone was found a few times. This chain uses TRBV27 with TRBJ2-7, with TRBD1 as a possible D gene (5 bases). The CDR3 runs to 15 residues. Germline V lookup: CDR1 MNHEY, CDR2 SMNVEV (reference sequence). Trimming removed 7 bases at V and 4 bases at J, with 20 bases between. The CDR3 protein is CASIGTGVLSYEQYF. Here the CDR3 DNA reads TGTGCCAGCATCGGAACAGGAGTTTTGTCTTACGAGCAGTACTTC.

This chain joins TRBV7-9 and TRBJ1-1; TRBD1 matches at 10 bases. Germline CDR1 is SEHNR and CDR2 is FQNEAQ (reference sequence). The CDR3 contains 14 residues. V lost 4 bases to trimming and J lost 10 bases; unmatched junction nucleotides: 9. The chain's CDR3 is CASSSGRDRGRAFF. The CDR3 DNA reads as TGTGCCAGCAGCTCTGGCAGGGACAGGGGTAGAGCTTTCTTT.

The rearrangement links TRBV5-1 to TRBJ1-3; D not resolved. Germline V gene lookup returns CDR1 SGHRS and CDR2 YFSETQ. This CDR3 spans 16 amino acids. V lost 0 bases to trimming and J lost 4 bases, with 14 bases between them. The CDR3 sequence is CASSLDGPTRGNTIYF. In nucleotides, the CDR3 is TGCGCCAGCAGCTTGGACGGACCGACACGAGGAAACACCATATATTTT.

The chain recombines TRBV7-9 with TRBJ2-1, with no clear D. Looked up from germline, CDR1 is SEHNR and CDR2 is FQNEAQ (reference sequence). The CDR3 covers 12 residues. Trimming shortened V by 7 bases and J by 7 bases, and 11 bases separated the two germline ends. The CDR3 here is CASNRIGNEQFF. In nucleotides, the CDR3 is TGTGCCAGCAATCGGATAGGAAATGAGCAGTTCTTC.

This chain joins TRBV7-6 and TRBJ1-3; D remains unclear. The CDR3 consists of 15 residues. V dropped 4 bases and J dropped 0 bases, with 10 bases sitting between them. The germline CDR1 and CDR2 sequences are SGHVS and FNYEAQ. The CDR3 sequence is CASSSLEASGNTIYF. In DNA, the CDR3 is TGTGCCAGCAGCTCTTTAGAGGCCTCTGGAAACACCATATATTTT.

This sequence joins TRBV27 and TRBJ1-5; D gene unclear. The V and J ends lost 5 bases and 4 bases respectively, with 12 bases between them. Germline assignment: CDR1 MNHEY and CDR2 SMNVEV (reference sequence). This CDR3 has 14 residues. CDR3 in amino acids: CASSLGKPNQPQHF. CDR3 nucleotide sequence: TGTGCCAGCAGTCTGGGGAAACCTAATCAGCCCCAGCATTTT.

V gene TRBV6-6 combines with J gene TRBJ1-2; D is uncertain. This CDR3 has 13 amino acids. Germline CDR1 MNHNY, CDR2 SVGAGI (reference sequence). With 0 bases removed from V and 8 bases from J, the gap between germline ends came to 10 bases. CDR3 bases: TGTGCCAGCAGTTACTCGGCTCTTCAGGGCTACACCTTC. Amino acid sequence: CASSYSALQGYTF.

This clone showed up just once. The chain carries TRBV13 and TRBJ1-2, with D possibly being TRBD1 (5 bases). The V gene's germline CDR1 is PRHDT and CDR2 FYEKMQ (reference sequence). V lost 0 bases to trimming and J lost 2 bases, with 10 bases between them. The CDR3 loop spans 15 amino acids. In nucleotides, the CDR3 is TGTGCCAGCAGCTTAGGCCTACAGGAAAACTATGGCTACACCTTC. Encoded protein: CASSLGLQENYGYTF.

The genes are TRBV7-6 and TRBJ1-3; D is unresolved. The CDR3 loop spans 16 amino acids. Trimming took off 5 bases at V and 0 bases at J, with 14 bases between the two ends. Germline V gene data show CDR1 as SGHVS and CDR2 as FNYEAQ. CDR3 nucleotide sequence: TGTGCCAGCAGCGCAGGACTGCCAAACTCTGGAAACACCATATATTTT. It translates to CASSAGLPNSGNTIYF.

This clone was counted a single time. The chain joins TRBV2 to TRBJ2-5; the match to TRBD2 covers 9 bases. This CDR3 spans 16 amino acids. Germline CDR1 SNHLY, CDR2 FYNNEI. With V trimmed by 2 bases and J by 5 bases, 9 bases remained unmatched. This CDR3 reads CASSEWAGGPSETQYF. The CDR3 nucleotides are TGTGCCAGCAGTGAATGGGCGGGAGGGCCCTCGGAGACCCAGTACTTC.